A selection of T cell receptor beta chains follows, all from one sample in a study of blood T cells in healthy people across ages. MiXCR was run by TCRdb on the 5' RACE reads, yielding one entry per CDR3 protein. The data hold 600,000 or so distinct CDR3 sequences, with roughly 48% observed a single time. The sequencing sample was made of blood. The receptors stem from an elderly man in good health. CDR3s include the opening cysteine and the closing phenylalanine or tryptophan. A D gene is named only where the DNA matches it firmly. For some rows the clone size is stated as once, few or many, or as a class when expanded; others skip it.

J gene: TRBJ2-5
clone size: NA
CDR3 length: 15
V gene: TRBV29-1
D gene: TRBD1
CDR3 DNA: TGCAGCGTCGATCACCCGGACAGGGCGGAAGAGACCCAGTACTTC
CDR3 protein: CSVDHPDRAEETQYF

J gene: TRBJ2-1
clone size: few
CDR3 length: 12
V gene: TRBV10-3
D gene: TRBD1
CDR3 DNA: TGTGCCATCAGCCATGACAGGGCCGAGCAGTTCTTC
CDR3 protein: CAISHDRAEQFF

J gene: TRBJ2-3
clone size: few
CDR3 length: 17
V gene: TRBV29-1
D gene: TRBD2
CDR3 DNA: TGCAGCGTTGAAGTTTGGACTAGCGGGAAAGACACAGATACGCAGTATTTT
CDR3 protein: CSVEVWTSGKDTDTQYF

J gene: TRBJ1-1
clone size: NA
CDR3 length: 13
V gene: TRBV29-1
D gene: NA
CDR3 DNA: TGCAGCGTTGACCCCGGGCTTGCGGCAGAAGCTTTCTTT
CDR3 protein: CSVDPGLAAEAFF

J gene: TRBJ2-3
clone size: NA
CDR3 length: 15
V gene: TRBV7-9
D gene: NA
CDR3 DNA: TGTGCCTTAGGGTCCGGGACACCCAGCACAGATACGCAGTATTTT
CDR3 protein: CALGSGTPSTDTQYF

J gene: TRBJ1-2
clone size: NA
CDR3 length: 15
V gene: TRBV6-5
D gene: NA
CDR3 DNA: TGTGCCAGCAGTTACTCGAATTTGGGGTGGGGCGGCTACACCTTC
CDR3 protein: CASSYSNLGWGGYTF

J gene: TRBJ2-7
clone size: NA
CDR3 length: 14
V gene: TRBV4-3
D gene: TRBD2
CDR3 DNA: TGCGCCAGCAGCCGCGTAGCGGGACCGTCCGGGCAGTACTTC
CDR3 protein: CASSRVAGPSGQYF

J gene: TRBJ2-5
clone size: NA
CDR3 length: 14
V gene: TRBV3-1
D gene: TRBD2
CDR3 DNA: TGTGCCAGCAGCCTAGCGGGAGACAGAGAGACCCAGTACTTC
CDR3 protein: CASSLAGDRETQYF

J gene: TRBJ2-7
clone size: NA
CDR3 length: 16
V gene: TRBV4-2
D gene: TRBD1
CDR3 DNA: TGTGCCAGCAGCCAATCTCTTGCCGGGACAGTCTGCGAGCAGTACTTC
CDR3 protein: CASSQSLAGTVCEQYF

J gene: TRBJ1-1
clone size: NA
CDR3 length: 15
V gene: TRBV6-5
D gene: NA
CDR3 DNA: TGTGCCAGCAGTTACGCCGGGGTAATGAACACTGAAGCTTTCTTT
CDR3 protein: CASSYAGVMNTEAFF

J gene: TRBJ1-2
clone size: once
CDR3 length: 16
V gene: TRBV6-2/TRBV6-3
D gene: NA
CDR3 DNA: TGTGCCAGCAGACAACCAACAGGCGGCGGGAACTATGGCTACACCTTC
CDR3 protein: CASRQPTGGGNYGYTF

J gene: TRBJ2-5
clone size: few
CDR3 length: 14
V gene: TRBV20-1
D gene: TRBD1
CDR3 DNA: TGCAGTGCTAGAGATTACAGGGGCCTGGAGACCCAGTACTTC
CDR3 protein: CSARDYRGLETQYF

J gene: TRBJ2-3
clone size: NA
CDR3 length: 16
V gene: TRBV6-2/TRBV6-3
D gene: NA
CDR3 DNA: TGTGCCAGCAGTTGGGTACTATCGAATACTCTGGGTACGCAGTATTTT
CDR3 protein: CASSWVLSNTLGTQYF

J gene: TRBJ2-2
clone size: NA
CDR3 length: 18
V gene: TRBV3-1
D gene: NA
CDR3 DNA: TGTGCCAGCAGCGGACCCGAAAGGGACACGGTGAACACCGGGGAGCTGTTTTTT
CDR3 protein: CASSGPERDTVNTGELFF

J gene: TRBJ2-3
clone size: few
CDR3 length: 16
V gene: TRBV20-1
D gene: TRBD2
CDR3 DNA: TGCAGTGCTAGAGATCTGGCTAGCGGGAGGACAGATACGCAGTATTTT
CDR3 protein: CSARDLASGRTDTQYF

J gene: TRBJ2-1
clone size: NA
CDR3 length: 15
V gene: TRBV7-2
D gene: NA
CDR3 DNA: TGTGCCAGCAGCTTCCGGGACTTTCAAAGGAATGAGCAGTTCTTC
CDR3 protein: CASSFRDFQRNEQFF

J gene: TRBJ2-3
clone size: NA
CDR3 length: 15
V gene: TRBV9
D gene: TRBD1
CDR3 DNA: TGTGCCAGCAGCGTCCGGGACAGGGGCCCAGATACGCAGTATTTT
CDR3 protein: CASSVRDRGPDTQYF

J gene: TRBJ2-1
clone size: NA
CDR3 length: 15
V gene: TRBV5-1
D gene: NA
CDR3 DNA: TGCGCCAGCAGCTTTATTGGGTTACTAGCCAATGAGCAGTTCTTC
CDR3 protein: CASSFIGLLANEQFF

J gene: TRBJ2-1
clone size: NA
CDR3 length: 16
V gene: TRBV20-1
D gene: TRBD2
CDR3 DNA: TGCAGTGCTCGGACTAGCGGGAAAGCTAGGGTCAATGAGCAGTTCTTC
CDR3 protein: CSARTSGKARVNEQFF

J gene: TRBJ2-1
clone size: many
CDR3 length: 14
V gene: TRBV11-1
D gene: NA
CDR3 DNA: TGTGCCAGCAGCCTACGGGCCCTCTACAATGAGCAGTTCTTC
CDR3 protein: CASSLRALYNEQFF

J gene: TRBJ2-1
clone size: NA
CDR3 length: 15
V gene: TRBV30
D gene: TRBD2
CDR3 DNA: TGTGCCTGGAGGCCGGGACTAGCGGGGGGCAATGAGCAGTTCTTC
CDR3 protein: CAWRPGLAGGNEQFF

J gene: TRBJ2-2
clone size: once
CDR3 length: 18
V gene: TRBV28
D gene: NA
CDR3 DNA: TGTGCCAGCAGTTTTGGGCAGGGGTTGGGTAGTTTCACCGGGGAGCTGTTTTTT
CDR3 protein: CASSFGQGLGSFTGELFF

J gene: TRBJ2-7
clone size: NA
CDR3 length: 17
V gene: TRBV4-3
D gene: TRBD2
CDR3 DNA: TGCGCCAGCAGCCTCCGTAGCGGGAGAGGCCCCTTCCACGAGCAGTACTTC
CDR3 protein: CASSLRSGRGPFHEQYF

J gene: TRBJ2-3
clone size: NA
CDR3 length: 15
V gene: TRBV20-1
D gene: NA
CDR3 DNA: TGCAGTGCTAGAGACGGGACAAAAAGCACAGATACGCAGTATTTT
CDR3 protein: CSARDGTKSTDTQYF

J gene: TRBJ2-7
clone size: many
CDR3 length: 14
V gene: TRBV7-8
D gene: NA
CDR3 DNA: TGTGCCAGCAGCCAACCTCTAGAGTCCTACGAGCAGTACTTC
CDR3 protein: CASSQPLESYEQYF

J gene: TRBJ2-1
clone size: few
CDR3 length: 17
V gene: TRBV29-1
D gene: TRBD2
CDR3 DNA: TGCAGCGTCTCAGGACTAGCGGGAGGGCCGTCCTACAATGAGCAGTTCTTC
CDR3 protein: CSVSGLAGGPSYNEQFF

J gene: TRBJ2-5
clone size: NA
CDR3 length: 15
V gene: TRBV20-1
D gene: NA
CDR3 DNA: TGCAGTGCTAGAGATGTGGCGGACTACCAAGAGACCCAGTACTTC
CDR3 protein: CSARDVADYQETQYF

J gene: TRBJ1-1
clone size: NA
CDR3 length: 11
V gene: TRBV12-3/TRBV12-4
D gene: TRBD1
CDR3 DNA: TGTGCCAGCAGCACGGACAGGGTTGCTTTCTTT
CDR3 protein: CASSTDRVAFF

J gene: TRBJ1-1
clone size: NA
CDR3 length: 15
V gene: TRBV7-9
D gene: NA
CDR3 DNA: TGTGCCAGCAGTTCCCCCGACGGGGTGAACACTGAAGCTTTCTTT
CDR3 protein: CASSSPDGVNTEAFF

J gene: TRBJ2-7
clone size: NA
CDR3 length: 14
V gene: TRBV10-3
D gene: TRBD1
CDR3 DNA: TGTGCCATCAGTATGGACAGGGGCGTAGGCGAGCAGTACTTC
CDR3 protein: CAISMDRGVGEQYF

J gene: TRBJ1-1
clone size: NA
CDR3 length: 18
V gene: TRBV6-5
D gene: TRBD1
CDR3 DNA: TGTGCCAGCAGTGACTCGACAGGGACAACCTTCGAAGCCACTGAAGCTTTCTTT
CDR3 protein: CASSDSTGTTFEATEAFF

J gene: TRBJ1-1
clone size: once
CDR3 length: 13
V gene: TRBV10-1
D gene: NA
CDR3 DNA: TGCGCCAGCAGTGACAGCCAGGGCCCTGGAGCTTTCTTT
CDR3 protein: CASSDSQGPGAFF

J gene: TRBJ2-1
clone size: once
CDR3 length: 13
V gene: TRBV7-8
D gene: NA
CDR3 DNA: TGTGCCAGCAGCTCGGAGGAGGCAAGAGAGCAGTTCTTC
CDR3 protein: CASSSEEAREQFF

J gene: TRBJ1-4
clone size: NA
CDR3 length: 15
V gene: TRBV7-9
D gene: TRBD1
CDR3 DNA: TGTGCCAGCAGCGGACAGGGGGCTTCTAATGAAAAACTGTTTTTT
CDR3 protein: CASSGQGASNEKLFF

J gene: TRBJ2-5
clone size: NA
CDR3 length: 11
V gene: TRBV20-1
D gene: TRBD2
CDR3 DNA: TGCAGTGCGTGGGACTACGAGACCCAGTACTTC
CDR3 protein: CSAWDYETQYF

J gene: TRBJ1-3
clone size: NA
CDR3 length: 13
V gene: TRBV5-1
D gene: NA
CDR3 DNA: TGCGCCAGCAGCTCGGAAGCTAGAAACACCATATATTTT
CDR3 protein: CASSSEARNTIYF

J gene: TRBJ2-1
clone size: once
CDR3 length: 13
V gene: TRBV4-2
D gene: NA
CDR3 DNA: TGTGCCAGCAGCCCTAGTTTGGACAATGAGCAGTTCTTC
CDR3 protein: CASSPSLDNEQFF